A single sample is the source of the 14 T cell receptor beta chains below, sequenced in a study of T cells after posttransplantation cyclophosphamide. This table comes from immunoSEQ multiplex PCR, and its TCRdb copy is limited to in-frame clones, with some not included. The repertoire includes approximately 22,000 clones, around 85% of them detected once, and around 10% sits in the top ten. Treatment was busulfan-fludarabine conditioning, a marrow graft, and cyclophosphamide on days +3 and +4. This sample comprised PBMCs, obtained after allogeneic stem cell transplant with posttransplant cyclophosphamide. Source of these receptors: a female patient aged 25-39 years who received an allogeneic stem cell transplant from an unrelated donor, was CMV-positive, and had no GVHD. Some T cells may be the graft donor's.

The chain recombines TRBV9 with TRBJ1-6, with 7 positions matching TRBD1. Looked up from germline, CDR1 is SGDLS and CDR2 is YYNGEE. V was pared by 4 bases and J by 2 bases, with 6 bases of the junction left unmatched. CDR3 length equals 16 residues. In DNA, the CDR3 is TGTGCCAGCAGCCATACCGACAGGGCCTATAATTCACCCCTCCACTTT. Amino acid sequence: CASSHTDRAYNSPLHF.

The V gene is TRBV9, the J gene TRBJ2-5; 8 positions match TRBD2. CDR1 SGDLS and CDR2 YYNGEE come from the germline V gene. V lost 1 base and J lost 5; bases outside the gene matches: 4. The CDR3 runs to 14 residues. The CDR3 loop is CASSVLGGAETQYF. In nucleotides, the CDR3 is TGTGCCAGCAGCGTACTCGGGGGGGCGGAGACCCAGTACTTC.

This sequence joins TRBV6-5 and TRBJ2-5, with 7 nucleotides matching TRBD1. V was clipped by 5 bases and J by 4 bases; unmatched bases: 4. The CDR3 is 13 residues long. The germline gives CDR1 MNHEY, CDR2 SVGAGI. The CDR3 loop reads CASSDDRVETQYF. The CDR3 DNA is TGTGCCAGCAGTGATGACAGGGTAGAGACCCAGTACTTC.

V is TRBV18 and J is TRBJ1-1; 11 bases are shared with TRBD1. The CDR3 spans 14 residues. The V gene end was trimmed by 3 bases and the J gene end by 5 bases; junction bases not matched to a gene: 2. Germline CDR1 reads KGHSH; CDR2 reads LQKENI. The CDR3 DNA reads as TGTGCCAGCTCACCGGACAGGGGGCGTACTGAAGCTTTCTTT. Its translation: CASSPDRGRTEAFF.

V usage is TRBV6-5 and J usage is TRBJ2-1; 9 bases agree with TRBD1. J gave up 7 bases and V 4 bases, and 8 bases lay outside the gene matches. Germline CDR1 reads MNHEY; CDR2 reads SVGAGI. This CDR3 contains 15 residues. The CDR3 DNA reads TGTGCCAGCAGTTGTCCCGGGACAGGGCCAAATGAGCAGTTCTTC. It translates to CASSCPGTGPNEQFF.

The chain joins TRBV6-5 to TRBJ1-2, with 9 bases fitting TRBD1. CDR3 size: 16 residues. Unmatched junction bases numbered 12, after V lost 2 bases and J lost 8 bases. The germline gives CDR1 MNHEY, CDR2 SVGAGI. Here the CDR3 DNA reads TGTGCCAGCAGTTACGTGGGACAGGGCGCAAGTGCGGGCTACACCTTC. Translating gives CASSYVGQGASAGYTF.

CDR3 region: CASSEDRGSTDTQYF. In nucleotides, the CDR3 is TGTGCCAGCAGTGAAGATCGGGGGAGCACAGATACGCAGTATTTT. The V call is TRBV2, the J call TRBJ2-3, with D tentatively TRBD2 (6 bases). With 1 base removed from V and 0 bases from J, the gap between germline ends came to 8 bases. The germline CDR1 and CDR2 sequences are SNHLY and FYNNEI. The CDR3 is 15 residues long.

V usage is TRBV10-3 and J usage is TRBJ2-2, with D perhaps matching TRBD2 (5 bases). The CDR3 extends over 20 amino acids. Trimming removed 4 bases from V and 6 bases from J, with 30 bases in between. Per the germline V gene, CDR1 is ENHRY and CDR2 is SYGVKD. The CDR3 sequence: CAISVQSFRDLSIKAGELFF. CDR3 nucleotide sequence: TGTGCCATCAGTGTTCAGTCCTTCCGGGATTTAAGTATTAAGGCCGGGGAGCTGTTTTTT.

This chain connects TRBV30 to TRBJ2-3; 8 bases line up with TRBD2. The ends lost 5 bases at V and 3 bases at J; junction bases unmatched: 7. Germline loops: CDR1 GTSNPN, CDR2 SVGIG (reference sequence). CDR3 length: 14 residues. The CDR3 coding sequence is TGTGCCTGGCGGGGGGGTTATGAAACAGATACGCAGTATTTT. It is translated as CAWRGGYETDTQYF.

This clone showed up just once. The V gene is TRBV28, the J gene TRBJ2-1; TRBD1 might be the D (6 bases). V lost 4 bases to trimming and J lost 7 bases, with 17 bases between them. Germline V lookup: CDR1 MDHEN, CDR2 SYDVKM. The CDR3 is 15 residues long. The chain's CDR3 is CASSSLRDMWNEQFF. CDR3 DNA sequence: TGTGCCAGCAGTTCCCTTCGGGACATGTGGAATGAGCAGTTCTTC.

A single count supports this clone. The chain uses TRBV6-6 and TRBJ1-2, with 7 nucleotides matching TRBD1. The CDR3 is made up of 15 amino acids. Germline trimming cut 6 bases from V and 1 base from J; bases unmatched to any gene: 8. CDR1 and CDR2 from the germline V gene are MNHNY and SVGAGI (reference sequence). The CDR3 spells CASSLSDRNNYGYTF. The CDR3 coding sequence is TGTGCCAGCAGCCTCTCGGACAGGAATAACTATGGCTACACCTTC.

This clone was observed a few times. The chain uses TRBV4-3 and TRBJ1-2, with D tentatively TRBD1 (5 bases). The CDR3 contains 18 residues. From germline, CDR1 is LGHNA and CDR2 YSLEER. V lost 0 bases to trimming and J lost 4 bases, with 21 bases between them. The CDR3 nucleotides read TGCGCCAGCAGCCAAGATCTTGGGGCCGGAGCGGGCCCCTATGGCTACACCTTC. It yields the protein CASSQDLGAGAGPYGYTF.

The chain carries TRBV7-3 and TRBJ2-1, with D possibly matching TRBD2 (7 bases). Trimming left V 7 bases short and J 5 bases short, with 21 bases between. CDR1 and CDR2 (germline): SGHTA, FQGTGA. The CDR3 loop spans 16 amino acids. The CDR3 is CASNKDARGRDNEQFF. In DNA, the CDR3 is TGTGCCAGCAATAAAGATGCGAGGGGGAGGGACAATGAGCAGTTCTTC.

The gene calls are TRBV28 and TRBJ1-6; D is unclear. V was shortened by 7 bases and J by 6 bases, with 22 bases between the two germline ends. CDR3 size: 17 residues. Looked up from germline, CDR1 is MDHEN and CDR2 is SYDVKM. This CDR3 is CASKSGLGRAFNSPLHF. Written as DNA, the CDR3 is TGTGCCAGCAAGAGCGGACTCGGTCGGGCTTTTAATTCACCCCTCCACTTT. Full variable domain (remainder filled in from reference TRBV28 and TRBJ1-6): DVKVTQSSRYLVKRTGEKVFLECVQDMDHENMFWYRQDPGLGLRLIYFSYDVKMKEKGDIPEGYSVSREKKERFSLILESASTNQTSMYLCASKSGLGRAFNSPLHFGNGTRLTVT.